These 22 T cell receptor beta chains were sequenced from one sample in a study of identical twins. TCRdb processed the 5' RACE reads anew with MiXCR; each CDR3 protein has one entry. The sample yields roughly 720,000 distinct CDR3 sequences, 15% to 20% seen once. Another study also made use of these data, one on T cells expressing NK-cell markers.

The specimen was PBMCs. Receptor source: a woman aged 18-29 years in good health.

The chain has TRBV20-1 and TRBJ1-4; TRBD1 agrees at 8 bases. Germline assignment: CDR1 DFQATT and CDR2 SNEGSKA (reference sequence). The length of the CDR3 is 15 residues. With V trimmed by 0 bases and J by 3 bases, 3 bases remained unmatched. CDR3 bases: TGCAGTGCTAGAGACGACAGGGGTGCTAATGAAAAACTGTTTTTT. Translating it yields CSARDDRGANEKLFF.

The V and J genes are TRBV20-1 and TRBJ2-7; 7 nucleotides line up with TRBD1. The V gene's germline CDR1 is DFQATT and CDR2 SNEGSKA (reference sequence). This CDR3 has 16 amino acids. The V and J ends lost 3 bases and 3 bases, in that order; junction bases with no gene match: 14. The CDR3: CSARDVRDSSYYEQYF. The CDR3 DNA reads as TGCAGTGCTAGGGACGTTCGGGACAGCTCATACTACGAGCAGTACTTC.

J is TRBJ2-2 and V is TRBV6-5, with unresolved D. The CDR3 consists of 14 residues. The V end lost 3 bases, the J end lost 1 base, and 6 bases lay between the germline ends. Germline loops: CDR1 MNHEY, CDR2 SVGAGI. CDR3 nucleotide sequence: TGTGCCAGCAGTTATATACAGAACACCGGGGAGCTGTTTTTT. It specifies CASSYIQNTGELFF.

This clonotype was counted only a few times. The chain recombines TRBV20-1 with TRBJ1-6; no firm D call. In germline, CDR1 is DFQATT, CDR2 SNEGSKA (reference sequence). Trimming took off 2 bases at V and 9 bases at J, with 8 bases between the two ends. The CDR3 is 12 amino acids. The CDR3 DNA sequence: TGCAGTGCTAGAACGTTAACTTCACCCCTCCACTTT. This translates into CSARTLTSPLHF.

The rearrangement joins TRBV5-1 to TRBJ1-4, with 9 bases matching TRBD1. CDR1 is SGHRS, CDR2 YFSETQ, per germline. V lost 5 bases to trimming and J lost 0 bases; unmatched junction nucleotides: 2. This CDR3 spans 15 amino acids. CDR3 loop: CASRGQGTTNEKLFF. The CDR3 coding sequence is TGCGCCAGCAGGGGACAGGGAACAACTAATGAAAAACTGTTTTTT.

This chain connects TRBV3-1 to TRBJ2-1, with D possibly TRBD2 on 6 matching bases. Trimming took off 6 bases at V and 5 bases at J, with 17 bases between the two ends. Germline loops: CDR1 LGHDT, CDR2 YNNKEL (reference sequence). The CDR3 is 15 residues long. CDR3 protein: CASSRTGSSDNEQFF. CDR3 nucleotides: TGTGCCAGCAGTCGGACCGGGAGTTCTGACAATGAGCAGTTCTTC.

The chain carries TRBV28 and TRBJ2-7; no firm D call. Per the germline V gene, CDR1 is MDHEN and CDR2 is SYDVKM. V was shortened by 6 bases and J by 5 bases, with 14 bases between the two germline ends. The CDR3 extends over 13 amino acids. CDR3 nucleotides: TGTGCCAGCAGCGCAAACTATAGGAACGAGCAGTACTTC. Amino acids: CASSANYRNEQYF.

This clonotype came up a few times. The rearrangement joins TRBV7-6 to TRBJ2-7, with 13 bases aligning to TRBD2. Germline-derived CDR1 and CDR2 are SGHVS and FNYEAQ. The CDR3 has 16 residues. The V gene end was trimmed by 0 bases and the J gene end by 6 bases; junction bases not matched to a gene: 5. CDR3 loop: CASSLARLAGGGEQYF. The CDR3 DNA reads TGTGCCAGCAGCTTAGCTCGACTAGCGGGAGGCGGCGAGCAGTACTTC.

This clonotype was seen more than once but under ten times. The rearrangement joins TRBV29-1 to TRBJ2-1; tentatively, D is TRBD2 (7 bases). Per germline, CDR1 SQVTM and CDR2 ANQGSEA. V lost 7 bases and J 9 bases, leaving 19 bases between the germline ends. The CDR3 loop spans 13 amino acids. This CDR3 is CSGRGGAAGEQFF. The CDR3 bases are TGCAGCGGAAGGGGGGGCGCCGCGGGTGAGCAGTTCTTC.

The rearrangement uses TRBV7-6 and TRBJ2-3; D is ambiguous. Germline CDR1 SGHVS, CDR2 FNYEAQ. This CDR3 is 16 amino acids long. With 0 bases removed from V and 4 bases from J, the gap between germline ends came to 14 bases. The CDR3 sequence: CASSLAGGVSPDTQYF. The CDR3 DNA sequence: TGTGCCAGCAGCTTAGCGGGCGGCGTCTCTCCAGATACGCAGTATTTT. Using reference TRBV7-6 and TRBJ2-3 for the parts outside the CDR3, the full variable domain is GAGVSQSPRYKVTKRGQDVALRCDPISGHVSLYWYRQALGQGPEFLTYFNYEAQQDKSGLPNDRFSAERPEGSISTLTIQRTEQRDSAMYRCASSLAGGVSPDTQYFGPGTRLTVL.

This rearrangement joins TRBV29-1 to TRBJ1-1; TRBD1 agrees at 7 bases. The CDR3 extends over 13 amino acids. The junction had 9 bases not matched to a gene; V was cut back by 6 bases and J by 5 bases. The V gene's germline CDR1 is SQVTM and CDR2 ANQGSEA. Here the CDR3 reads CSVQTGRETEAFF. The CDR3 nucleotides read TGCAGCGTCCAGACAGGGAGGGAAACTGAAGCTTTCTTT. The whole variable domain, remainder taken from reference TRBV29-1 and TRBJ1-1, is SAVISQKPSRDICQRGTSLTIQCQVDSQVTMMFWYRQQPGQSLTLIATANQGSEATYESGFVIDKFPISRPNLTFSTLTVSNMSPEDSSIYLCSVQTGRETEAFFGQGTRLTVV.

This clonotype appeared a single time. The chain joins TRBV20-1 to TRBJ2-3; 8 positions agree with TRBD2. V lost 6 bases, J lost 8 bases, and 13 bases stayed unmatched. This CDR3 is 14 amino acids long. CDR1 and CDR2 (germline): DFQATT, SNEGSKA (reference sequence). The CDR3 here is CSAWMSGSRGTQYF. The CDR3 nucleotides are TGCAGTGCGTGGATGAGCGGGAGCCGCGGTACGCAGTATTTT.

In its sample, this clonotype was seen a few times. The genes are TRBV20-1 and TRBJ1-2; D gene ambiguous. V lost 0 bases and J 4 bases, leaving 15 bases between the germline ends. Germline V lookup: CDR1 DFQATT, CDR2 SNEGSKA (reference sequence). The CDR3 covers 15 residues. This CDR3 is CSARDVLTTAYGYTF. Written as DNA, the CDR3 is TGCAGTGCTAGAGATGTGCTTACAACGGCCTATGGCTACACCTTC.

V gene TRBV20-1 combines with J gene TRBJ1-5; D remains ambiguous. CDR3 length: 13 residues. Germline V CDR1 and CDR2: DFQATT, SNEGSKA (reference sequence). V lost 6 bases and J 0 bases, leaving 9 bases between the germline ends. This chain's CDR3 is CSATRDSNQPQHF. The CDR3 DNA reads TGCAGTGCAACCAGAGATAGCAATCAGCCCCAGCATTTT.

This clonotype turned up a few times. The gene calls are TRBV7-9 and TRBJ1-1; D uncertain. Trimming removed 2 bases from V and 8 bases from J, with 9 bases in between. The CDR3 runs 12 residues. CDR1 and CDR2 from the germline V gene are SEHNR and FQNEAQ (reference sequence). As DNA, the CDR3 is TGTGCCAGCAGCTTATCGCCAGTGGAAGCTTTCTTT. Amino acid sequence: CASSLSPVEAFF.

The CDR3 spells CASSHSPKGAEQYF. The CDR3 bases are TGTGCCAGCAGCCACTCCCCGAAGGGTGCCGAGCAGTACTTC. The chain has TRBV7-6 and TRBJ2-7; no clear D. V shed 5 bases and J shed 6 bases, with 17 bases lying between them. The CDR3 length is 14 residues. Germline V gives CDR1 SGHVS, CDR2 FNYEAQ.

This clonotype was detected a few times. V gene TRBV11-2 combines with J gene TRBJ2-7, with TRBD1 identical over 7 bases. The junction had 5 bases not matched to a gene; V was cut back by 5 bases and J by 1 base. The CDR3 has 14 amino acids. From germline, CDR1 is SGHAT and CDR2 FQNNGV. CDR3 loop: CASSVYRGSYEQYF. The CDR3 DNA sequence: TGTGCCAGCAGCGTATACAGGGGATCCTACGAGCAGTACTTC.

This clonotype was seen more than once but under ten times. The J gene is TRBJ2-1, the V gene TRBV5-1; either TRBD1 or TRBD2 may supply D (6 bases each). Germline lookup yields CDR1 SGHRS and CDR2 YFSETQ. The CDR3 consists of 16 residues. V lost 4 bases and J lost 7, with 21 bases in between. The CDR3 region has the DNA TGCGCCAGCAGCCCCCGGGGGCAGAAACCAAATAATGAGCAGTTCTTC. Translated: CASSPRGQKPNNEQFF.

The chain is built from TRBV3-1 and TRBJ1-1; 8 nucleotides agree with TRBD1. CDR1 LGHDT and CDR2 YNNKEL come from the germline V gene (reference sequence). J gave up 2 bases and V 0 bases, and 8 bases lay outside the gene matches. CDR3 length: 17 residues. The CDR3 region has the DNA TGTGCCAGCAGCCAAGAAGTGACAGGGGCCGTTAACACTGAAGCTTTCTTT. It is translated as CASSQEVTGAVNTEAFF.

The gene calls are TRBV20-1 and TRBJ2-7; a weak D match, TRBD2 (6 bases). The CDR3 is made up of 16 amino acids. Germline assignment: CDR1 DFQATT and CDR2 SNEGSKA (reference sequence). Trimming cost V 6 bases and J 1 base, with 22 bases left between them. CDR3 DNA sequence: TGCAGTGCCGAGGAGGGTTTGGGCAGTGGTTCCTACGAGCAGTACTTC. Translation: CSAEEGLGSGSYEQYF.

This clonotype was found many times. The rearrangement uses TRBV20-1 and TRBJ2-1; no clear D gene. The CDR3 runs to 12 residues. V gave up 7 bases and J gave up 6 bases, with 13 bases separating them. CDR1 and CDR2 (germline): DFQATT, SNEGSKA (reference sequence). The CDR3 DNA sequence: TGCAGTGTTCTGCCTGGCACCAATGAGCAGTTCTTC. Protein sequence: CSVLPGTNEQFF.

This chain links TRBV6-1 with TRBJ2-3; D uncertain. V lost 6 bases and J lost 1, with 20 bases in between. This CDR3 region has 17 residues. The germline V gene has CDR1 MNHNS and CDR2 SASEGT. This CDR3 reads CASRDLISRRGTDTQYF. The CDR3 DNA reads TGTGCCAGCAGAGACCTAATTAGCCGCCGAGGCACAGATACGCAGTATTTT.